This paragraph covers one T cell receptor beta chain sequence. Its target is not known. Purity of the untouched CD4+ T cells was around 98%. The primer mix covered 54 TRBV segments and 13 TRBJ segments. Some clones are missing from TCRdb's copy, which holds only in-frame ones; the method was immunoSEQ multiplex PCR. Of 85,000 to 90,000 clones in the sample, roughly 86% are singletons; the top ten hold around 1.7%. In germline, CDR1 is SGHNT, CDR2 YYREEE (reference sequence). This CDR3 spans 16 amino acids. J was trimmed by 0 bases and V by 3 bases; bases with no gene match: 4. The sample comes from a study of T cell repertoires and HLA-DP antigens. The overall study: One alloantigen had more than 9 groove amino acid differences from self, the other one.

Study findings and constraints: Previously undetected clones averaged about 37% and 47% against the two alleles respectively.

This receptor was identified in a man aged 50-60 years in good health and CMV-seronegative. The genes are TRBV5-4 and TRBJ2-3, with 10 bases fitting TRBD2. Sequencing input: CD4+ T cells from PBMCs. The CDR3 nucleotides are TGTGCCAGCAGCTGGCTAGCGGGGGATAGCACAGATACGCAGTATTTT. This sequence encodes CASSWLAGDSTDTQYF.